This TCR beta chain is from a study of CD8 T cells in ankylosing spondylitis. Study-wide points: Disease-linked clones, CD8+, were relatively rare in peripheral blood. Earlier authors reported some of these motif variants in reactive arthritis synovial fluid and blood. Reportedly, matched ankylosing spondylitis synovial fluid was significantly enriched for disease-linked clones. Characteristic of ankylosing spondylitis blood, it appeared, was a TCR beta motif comprising roughly 8 highly homologous variants.

This clonotype was found a few times. What it binds is unknown. In making TCR beta libraries, quantitative 5'-RACE with molecular barcodes was used. TCRdb passed the 5' RACE reads through MiXCR, listing each CDR3 protein once. The sample consists of roughly 470,000 distinct CDR3 sequences, 20% to 30% of them appearing once. Germline CDR1 reads SGHRS; CDR2 reads YFSETQ. Trimming cost V 3 bases and J 6 bases; bases outside gene matches: 15. This CDR3 has 18 residues. The clonotype comes from a male donor with ankylosing spondylitis. The J gene is TRBJ2-2, the V gene TRBV5-1; 9 positions match TRBD1. The source material was blood, either unsorted or a sorted T cell fraction (not recorded which). CDR3 coding DNA: TGCGCCAGCAGCTCGTTCCCCCCGGGACAGGGAGTAGCCGGGGAGCTGTTTTTT. Protein product: CASSSFPPGQGVAGELFF. Full variable domain (remainder filled in from reference TRBV5-1 and TRBJ2-2): KAGVTQTPRYLIKTRGQQVTLSCSPISGHRSVSWYQQTPGQGLQFLFEYFSETQRNKGNFPGRFSGRQFSNSRSEMNVSTLELGDSALYLCASSSFPPGQGVAGELFFGEGSRLTVL.